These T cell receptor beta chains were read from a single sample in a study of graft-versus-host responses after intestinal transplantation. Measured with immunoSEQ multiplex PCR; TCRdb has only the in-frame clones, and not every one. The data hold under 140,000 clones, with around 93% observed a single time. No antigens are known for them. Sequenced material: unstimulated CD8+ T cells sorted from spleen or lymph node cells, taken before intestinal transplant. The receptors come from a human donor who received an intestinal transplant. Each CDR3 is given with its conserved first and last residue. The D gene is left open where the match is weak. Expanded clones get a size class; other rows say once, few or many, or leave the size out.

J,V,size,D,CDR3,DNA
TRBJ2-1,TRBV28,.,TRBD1,CASSVQGAVEQFF,TGTGCCAGCAGTGTTCAGGGGGCAGTGGAGCAGTTCTTC
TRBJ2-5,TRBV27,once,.,CASSLRGSGTQYF,TGTGCCAGCAGTTTACGGGGGAGCGGGACCCAGTACTTC
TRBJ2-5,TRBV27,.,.,CASSLRAEAPRETQYF,TGTGCCAGCAGTTTAAGGGCAGAGGCTCCTCGGGAGACCCAGTACTTC
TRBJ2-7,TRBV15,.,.,CATSRDSFSYEQYF,TGTGCCACCAGCAGGGACAGTTTTTCCTACGAGCAGTACTTC
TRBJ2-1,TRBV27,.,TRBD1,CASSPNRDRANEQFF,TGTGCCAGCAGCCCGAACCGGGACAGGGCCAATGAGCAGTTCTTC
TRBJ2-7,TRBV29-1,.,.,CSVEVRDGLSYEQYF,TGCAGCGTTGAAGTTAGGGACGGCCTTTCCTACGAGCAGTACTTC
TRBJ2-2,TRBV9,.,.,CASSVRGGELFF,TGTGCCAGCAGCGTACGGGGCGGGGAGCTGTTTTTT
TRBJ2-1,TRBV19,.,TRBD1,CASSSPGQGTHEQFF,TGTGCCAGTAGTTCTCCGGGACAGGGGACCCATGAGCAGTTCTTC
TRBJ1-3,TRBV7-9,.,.,CASSSPGHSGNTIYF,TGTGCCAGCAGCTCACCGGGACACTCAGGAAACACCATATATTTT
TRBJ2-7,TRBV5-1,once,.,CASSGQGSEQYF,TGCGCCAGCAGCGGGCAGGGCAGCGAGCAGTACTTC
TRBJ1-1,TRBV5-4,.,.,CASSGHQGGRYTEAFF,TGTGCCAGCAGCGGGCACCAGGGCGGAAGATACACTGAAGCTTTCTTT
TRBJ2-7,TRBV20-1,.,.,CSAGTGYEQYF,TGCAGTGCTGGGACGGGATACGAGCAGTACTTC
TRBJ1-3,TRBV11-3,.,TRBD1,CASSDDRGSGNTIYF,TGTGCCAGCAGCGACGACAGGGGTTCTGGAAACACCATATATTTT
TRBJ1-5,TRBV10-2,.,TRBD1,CASSESATGAGQHF,TGCGCCAGCAGTGAGTCGGCGACAGGGGCCGGCCAGCATTTT
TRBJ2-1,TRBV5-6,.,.,CASSPLVSNEQFF,TGTGCCAGCAGCCCCCTTGTGAGCAATGAGCAGTTCTTC
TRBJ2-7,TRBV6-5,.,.,CASSPGDYEQYF,TGTGCCAGCAGCCCAGGGGACTACGAGCAGTACTTC
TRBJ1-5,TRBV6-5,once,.,CASSALDTNQPQHF,TGTGCCAGCAGCGCCTTGGACACCAATCAGCCCCAGCATTTT
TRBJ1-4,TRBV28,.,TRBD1,CASSHRGLREKLFF,TGTGCCAGCAGTCACAGGGGGCTGAGGGAAAAACTGTTTTTT
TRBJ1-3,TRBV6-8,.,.,CASSYRCGSTTGNTIYF,TGTGCCAGCAGTTATCGATGCGGCTCCACCACTGGAAACACCATATATTTT
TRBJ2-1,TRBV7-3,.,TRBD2,CASSTTSGRSDEQFF,TGTGCCAGCAGCACAACTAGCGGGAGGTCCGATGAGCAGTTCTTC
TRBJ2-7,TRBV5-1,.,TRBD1,CASSPGTGYGGNYEQYF,TGCGCCAGCAGCCCGGGGACAGGGTATGGGGGGAACTACGAGCAGTACTTC
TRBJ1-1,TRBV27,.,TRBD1,CASSLGGQDKAFF,TGTGCCAGCAGTTTAGGAGGACAGGATAAAGCTTTCTTT
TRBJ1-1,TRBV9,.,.,CASSVVAAMNTEAFF,TGTGCCAGCAGCGTAGTGGCAGCGATGAACACTGAAGCTTTCTTT
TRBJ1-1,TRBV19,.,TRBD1,CASTLGQGLAEAFF,TGTGCCAGTACCCTCGGACAGGGTTTGGCTGAAGCTTTCTTT
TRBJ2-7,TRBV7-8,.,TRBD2,CASSLGLAGDSYEQYF,TGTGCCAGCAGCTTAGGACTAGCGGGGGACTCCTACGAGCAGTACTTC
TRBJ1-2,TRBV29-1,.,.,CSVEEMRATNYGYTF,TGCAGCGTTGAAGAAATGAGGGCGACTAACTATGGCTACACCTTC
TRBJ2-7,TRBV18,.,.,CASSPPTASYEQYF,TGTGCCAGCTCACCACCGACAGCTTCCTACGAGCAGTACTTC
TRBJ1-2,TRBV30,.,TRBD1,CAWDRGNGYTF,TGTGCCTGGGACAGGGGGAATGGCTACACCTTC
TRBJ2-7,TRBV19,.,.,CASSPSQGGFYEQYF,TGTGCCAGTAGCCCAAGTCAGGGGGGATTCTACGAGCAGTACTTC
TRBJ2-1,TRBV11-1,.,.,CASSLVRQVSYNEQFF,TGTGCCAGCAGCTTAGTCCGTCAGGTTTCCTACAATGAGCAGTTCTTC
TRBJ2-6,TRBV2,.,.,CASSEWLSGANVLTF,TGTGCCAGCAGTGAATGGCTCTCTGGGGCCAACGTCCTGACTTTC
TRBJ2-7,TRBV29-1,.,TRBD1,CSVNRGHEQYF,TGCAGCGTTAACAGGGGCCACGAGCAGTACTTC
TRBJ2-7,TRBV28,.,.,CASSFRRDSPSYEQYF,TGTGCCAGCAGCTTTAGACGGGACTCCCCTTCCTACGAGCAGTACTTC
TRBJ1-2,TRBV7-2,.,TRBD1,CASSSWDSPNYGYTF,TGTGCCAGCAGCTCGTGGGACAGCCCTAACTATGGCTACACCTTC
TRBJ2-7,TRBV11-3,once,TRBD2,CASSTSASQTYEQYF,TGTGCCAGCAGCACTAGCGCCTCCCAAACCTACGAGCAGTACTTC
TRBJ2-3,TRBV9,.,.,CASSVREVSSTDTQYF,TGTGCCAGCAGCGTGAGGGAGGTTTCTAGCACAGATACGCAGTATTTT
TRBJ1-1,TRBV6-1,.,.,CASSFLDRSDAEAFF,TGTGCCAGCAGTTTCCTAGACAGGTCGGATGCTGAAGCTTTCTTT
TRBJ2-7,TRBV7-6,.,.,CASSSDTSYEQYF,TGTGCCAGCAGCTCGGACACAAGCTACGAGCAGTACTTC
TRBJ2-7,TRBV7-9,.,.,CASSATASYSYEQYF,TGTGCCAGCAGCGCGACAGCTAGCTACTCCTACGAGCAGTACTTC
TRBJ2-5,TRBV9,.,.,CASSVGLVQETQYF,TGTGCCAGCAGCGTAGGACTAGTTCAAGAGACCCAGTACTTC
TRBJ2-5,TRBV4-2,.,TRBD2,CASSQDRTSGWQETQYF,TGTGCCAGCAGCCAAGATAGGACTAGCGGGTGGCAAGAGACCCAGTACTTC
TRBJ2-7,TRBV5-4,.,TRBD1,CASSLGTGYTDYEQYF,TGTGCCAGCAGCTTGGGGACAGGATATACGGACTACGAGCAGTACTTC
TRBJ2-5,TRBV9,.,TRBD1,CASSERSGTAQETQYF,TGTGCCAGCAGCGAAAGATCCGGGACAGCACAAGAGACCCAGTACTTC
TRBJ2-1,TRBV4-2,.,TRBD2,CASSQARGGYNEQFF,TGTGCCAGCAGCCAAGCCCGGGGGGGGTACAATGAGCAGTTCTTC
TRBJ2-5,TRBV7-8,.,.,CASSLNIPGAETQYF,TGTGCCAGCAGCTTAAATATCCCGGGGGCAGAGACCCAGTACTTC
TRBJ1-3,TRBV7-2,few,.,CASSQKHRFSGNTIYF,TGTGCCAGCAGCCAGAAACACCGGTTCTCTGGAAACACCATATATTTT
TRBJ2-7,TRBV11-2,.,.,CASSPRTFSYEQYF,TGTGCCAGCAGCCCGAGGACTTTCTCCTACGAGCAGTACTTC
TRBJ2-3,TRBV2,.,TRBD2,CASSEWREVSTDTQYF,TGTGCCAGCAGTGAATGGCGGGAGGTTAGCACAGATACGCAGTATTTT
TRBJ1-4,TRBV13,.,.,CASSLAGELFF,TGTGCCAGCAGCTTGGCGGGAGAACTGTTTTTT
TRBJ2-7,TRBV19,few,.,CASSIAGSSYEQYF,TGTGCCAGTAGTATAGCAGGGAGCTCCTACGAGCAGTACTTC
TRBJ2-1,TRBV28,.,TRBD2,CASSLFGSGLNEQFF,TGTGCCAGCAGTTTATTTGGTAGCGGGTTAAATGAGCAGTTCTTC
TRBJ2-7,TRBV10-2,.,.,CASSEVYTRGIYEQYF,TGCGCCAGCAGTGAGGTGTACACCCGAGGGATATACGAGCAGTACTTC
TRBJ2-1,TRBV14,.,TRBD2,CASSPVAGVSRGYNEQFF,TGTGCCAGCAGCCCCGTAGCGGGTGTATCGAGGGGCTACAATGAGCAGTTCTTC
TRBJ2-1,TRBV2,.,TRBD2,CASSESSGLYNEQFF,TGTGCCAGCAGTGAATCTAGCGGCCTCTACAATGAGCAGTTCTTC
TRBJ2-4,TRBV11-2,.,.,CASSLYESAAPAKNIQYF,TGTGCCAGCAGCTTATATGAATCGGCGGCCCCTGCCAAAAACATTCAGTACTTC
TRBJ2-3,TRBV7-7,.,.,CASSFRQGGQDTQYF,TGTGCTAGCAGCTTTCGGCAGGGGGGCCAGGATACGCAGTATTTT
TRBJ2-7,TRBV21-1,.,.,CASSKLGAVATGEQYF,TGTGCCAGCAGCAAACTTGGAGCGGTAGCGACCGGTGAGCAGTACTTC
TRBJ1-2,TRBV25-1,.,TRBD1,CASSTQGANYGYTF,TGTGCCAGCAGTACTCAGGGGGCTAACTATGGCTACACCTTC
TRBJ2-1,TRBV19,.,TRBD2,CASSPPVSGSNNEQFF,TGTGCCAGTAGTCCTCCGGTCAGCGGGAGCAACAATGAGCAGTTCTTC
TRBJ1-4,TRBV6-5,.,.,CASRMGEKLFF,TGTGCCAGCCGCATGGGTGAAAAACTGTTTTTT